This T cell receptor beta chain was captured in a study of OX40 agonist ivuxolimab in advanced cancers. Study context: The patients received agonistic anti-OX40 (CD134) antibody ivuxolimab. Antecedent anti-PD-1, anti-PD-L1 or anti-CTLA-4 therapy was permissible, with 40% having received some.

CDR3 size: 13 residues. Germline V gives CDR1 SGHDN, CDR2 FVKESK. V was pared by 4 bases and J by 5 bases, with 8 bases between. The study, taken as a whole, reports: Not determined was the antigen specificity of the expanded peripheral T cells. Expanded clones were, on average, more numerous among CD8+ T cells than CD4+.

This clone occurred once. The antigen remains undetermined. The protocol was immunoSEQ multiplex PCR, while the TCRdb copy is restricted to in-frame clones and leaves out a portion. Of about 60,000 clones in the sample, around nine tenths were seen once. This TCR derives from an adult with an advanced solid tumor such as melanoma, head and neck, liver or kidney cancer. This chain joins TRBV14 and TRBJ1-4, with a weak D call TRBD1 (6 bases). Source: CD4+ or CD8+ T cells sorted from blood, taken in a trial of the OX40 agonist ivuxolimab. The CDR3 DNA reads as TGTGCCAGCAGCCGGACAGTGAATGAAAAACTGTTTTTT. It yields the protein CASSRTVNEKLFF.